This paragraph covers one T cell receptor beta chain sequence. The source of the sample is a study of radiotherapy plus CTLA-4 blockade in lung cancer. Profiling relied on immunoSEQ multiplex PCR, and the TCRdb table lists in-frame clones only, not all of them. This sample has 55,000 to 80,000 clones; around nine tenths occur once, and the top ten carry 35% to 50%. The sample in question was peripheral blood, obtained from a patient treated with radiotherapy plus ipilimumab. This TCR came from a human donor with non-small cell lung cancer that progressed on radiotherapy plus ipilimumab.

DNA of the CDR3: TGTGCCAGCAGTTTAGCTCCTTACACAGATACGCAGTATTTT. The encoded protein is CASSLAPYTDTQYF. The chain combines TRBV27 with TRBJ2-3; D is undetermined. V gave up 2 bases and J gave up 2 bases, with 8 bases separating them. The length of the CDR3 is 14 residues. Germline loops: CDR1 MNHEY, CDR2 SMNVEV (reference sequence).